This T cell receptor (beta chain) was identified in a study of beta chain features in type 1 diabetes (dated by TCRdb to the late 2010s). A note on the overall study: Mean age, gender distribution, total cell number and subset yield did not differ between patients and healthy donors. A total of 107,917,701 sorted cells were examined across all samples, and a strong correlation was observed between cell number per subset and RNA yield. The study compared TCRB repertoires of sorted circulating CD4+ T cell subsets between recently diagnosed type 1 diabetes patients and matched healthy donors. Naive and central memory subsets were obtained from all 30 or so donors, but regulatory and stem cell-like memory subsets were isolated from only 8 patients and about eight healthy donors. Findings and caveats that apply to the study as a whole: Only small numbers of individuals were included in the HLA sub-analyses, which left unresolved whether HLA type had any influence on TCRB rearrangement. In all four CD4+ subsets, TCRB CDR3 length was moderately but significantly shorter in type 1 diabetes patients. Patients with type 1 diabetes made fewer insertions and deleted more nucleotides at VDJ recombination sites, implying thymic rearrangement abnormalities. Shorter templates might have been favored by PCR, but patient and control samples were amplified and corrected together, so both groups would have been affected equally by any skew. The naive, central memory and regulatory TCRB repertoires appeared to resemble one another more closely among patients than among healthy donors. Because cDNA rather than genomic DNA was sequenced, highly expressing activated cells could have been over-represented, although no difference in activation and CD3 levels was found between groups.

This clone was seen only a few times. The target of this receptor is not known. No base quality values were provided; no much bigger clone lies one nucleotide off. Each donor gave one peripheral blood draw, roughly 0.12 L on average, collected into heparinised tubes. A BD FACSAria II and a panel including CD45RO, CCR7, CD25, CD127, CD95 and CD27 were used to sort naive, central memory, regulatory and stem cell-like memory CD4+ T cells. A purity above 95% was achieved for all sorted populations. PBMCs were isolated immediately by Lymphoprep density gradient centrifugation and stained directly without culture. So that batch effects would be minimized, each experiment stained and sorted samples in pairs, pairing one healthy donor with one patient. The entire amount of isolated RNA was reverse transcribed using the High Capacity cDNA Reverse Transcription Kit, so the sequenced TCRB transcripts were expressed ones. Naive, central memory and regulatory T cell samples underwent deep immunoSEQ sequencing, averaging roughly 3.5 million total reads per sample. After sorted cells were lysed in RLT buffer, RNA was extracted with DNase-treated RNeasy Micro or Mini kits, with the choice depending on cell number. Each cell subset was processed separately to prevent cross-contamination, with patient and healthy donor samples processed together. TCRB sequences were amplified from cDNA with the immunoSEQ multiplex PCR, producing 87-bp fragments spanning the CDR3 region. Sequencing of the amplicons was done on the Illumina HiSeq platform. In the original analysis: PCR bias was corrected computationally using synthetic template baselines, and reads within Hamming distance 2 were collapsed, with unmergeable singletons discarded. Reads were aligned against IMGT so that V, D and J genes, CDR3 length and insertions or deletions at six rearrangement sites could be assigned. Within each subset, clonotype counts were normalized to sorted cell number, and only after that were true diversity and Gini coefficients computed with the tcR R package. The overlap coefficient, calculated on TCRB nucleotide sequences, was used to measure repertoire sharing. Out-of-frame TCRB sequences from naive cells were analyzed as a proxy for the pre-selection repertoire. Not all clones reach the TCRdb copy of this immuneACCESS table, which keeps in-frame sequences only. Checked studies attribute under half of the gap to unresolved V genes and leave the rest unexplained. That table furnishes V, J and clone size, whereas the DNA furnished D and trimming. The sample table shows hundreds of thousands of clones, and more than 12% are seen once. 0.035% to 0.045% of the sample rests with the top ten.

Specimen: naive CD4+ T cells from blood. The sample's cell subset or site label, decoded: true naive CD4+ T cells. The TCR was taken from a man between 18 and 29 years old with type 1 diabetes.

The DNA sequence follows: TGTGCCAGCTCCCCAACAGGGCGCTCCTACAATGAGCAGTTCTTC. This codes for CASSPTGRSYNEQFF. The chain joins TRBV2 to TRBJ2-1; the D region possibly corresponds to TRBD1 (6 bases align). From the germline V gene, CDR1 is SNHLY and CDR2 is FYNNEI. The CDR3 runs 15 residues from the cysteine to the phenylalanine. Only CDR3 DNA is held: 45 bases, read in frame from base 1. Trimming removed 8 bases from V and 0 bases from J, leaving 14 bases between the germline ends.